The clone carrying this T cell receptor beta chain was detected only a few times. These data originate in a study of OX40 agonist ivuxolimab in advanced cancers. Assay used: immunoSEQ multiplex PCR; TCRdb lists only in-frame clones, some missing. The table lists more than 25,000 clones, about 87% of them singletons, with around 21% in the top ten. V was pared by 4 bases and J by 6 bases, with 10 bases between. Germline lookup yields CDR1 MGHRA and CDR2 YSYEKL. This CDR3 region has 13 residues. The sample consisted of CD4+ or CD8+ T cells sorted from blood, taken in a trial of the OX40 agonist ivuxolimab. The sequence derives from an adult with an advanced solid tumor such as melanoma, head and neck, liver or kidney cancer. The chain couples TRBV4-1 to TRBJ1-5; D is undetermined. The chain's CDR3 is CASSPSWGQPQHF. The CDR3 region has the DNA TGCGCCAGCAGCCCCTCTTGGGGTCAGCCCCAGCATTTT.